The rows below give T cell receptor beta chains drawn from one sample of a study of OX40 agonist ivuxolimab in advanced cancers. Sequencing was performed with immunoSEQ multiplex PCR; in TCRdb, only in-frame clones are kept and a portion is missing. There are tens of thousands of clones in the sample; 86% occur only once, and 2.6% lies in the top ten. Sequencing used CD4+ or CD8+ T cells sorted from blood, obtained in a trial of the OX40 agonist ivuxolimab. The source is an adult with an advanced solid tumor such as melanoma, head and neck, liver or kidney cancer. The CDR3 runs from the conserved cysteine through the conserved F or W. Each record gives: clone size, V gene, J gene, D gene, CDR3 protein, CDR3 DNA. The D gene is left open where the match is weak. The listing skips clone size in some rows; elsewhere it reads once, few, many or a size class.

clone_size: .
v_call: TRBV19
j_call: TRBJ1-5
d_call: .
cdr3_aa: CASIGEIYSNQPQHF
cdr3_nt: TGTGCCAGTATAGGGGAGATATATAGCAATCAGCCCCAGCATTTT

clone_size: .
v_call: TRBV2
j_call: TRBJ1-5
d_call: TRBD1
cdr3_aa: CASQGARGNQPQHF
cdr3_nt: TGTGCCAGTCAGGGGGCGAGGGGCAATCAGCCCCAGCATTTT

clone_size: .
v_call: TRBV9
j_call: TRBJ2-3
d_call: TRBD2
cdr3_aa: CASSVSGGSTDTQYF
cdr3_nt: TGTGCCAGCAGCGTAAGCGGGGGTAGTACAGATACGCAGTATTTT

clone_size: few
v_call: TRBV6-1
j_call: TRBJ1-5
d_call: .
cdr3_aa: CASSVKSYNQPQHF
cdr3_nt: TGTGCCAGCAGTGTAAAGTCGTACAATCAGCCCCAGCATTTT

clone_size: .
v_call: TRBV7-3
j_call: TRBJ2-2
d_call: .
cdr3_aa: CASSSRRENTGELFF
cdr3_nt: TGTGCCAGCAGCTCCCGCCGGGAGAACACCGGGGAGCTGTTTTTT

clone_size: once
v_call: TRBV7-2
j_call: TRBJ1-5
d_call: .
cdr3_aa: CASSLQLYSNQPQHF
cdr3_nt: TGTGCCAGCAGCTTACAGCTTTATAGCAATCAGCCCCAGCATTTT

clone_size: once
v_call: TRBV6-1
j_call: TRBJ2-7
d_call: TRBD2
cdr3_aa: CASSQGLAGPTYEQYF
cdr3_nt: TGTGCCAGCAGTCAAGGGCTAGCGGGCCCTACCTACGAGCAGTACTTC

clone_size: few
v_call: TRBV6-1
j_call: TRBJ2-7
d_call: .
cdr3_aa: CASSEDVGATYEQYF
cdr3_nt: TGTGCCAGCAGTGAAGACGTGGGAGCCACCTACGAGCAGTACTTC

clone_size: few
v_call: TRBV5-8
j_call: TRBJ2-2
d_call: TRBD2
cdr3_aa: CASSFYSGTGELFF
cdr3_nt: TGTGCCAGCAGCTTTTACAGCGGGACGGGGGAGCTGTTTTTT

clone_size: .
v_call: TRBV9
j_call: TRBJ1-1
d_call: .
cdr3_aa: CASSVQEAAAYTEAFF
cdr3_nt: TGTGCCAGCAGCGTCCAAGAAGCCGCAGCATACACTGAAGCTTTCTTT

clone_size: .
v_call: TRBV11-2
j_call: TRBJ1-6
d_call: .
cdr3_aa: CASSLRQGGSSYNSPLHF
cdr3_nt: TGTGCCAGCAGCTTACGGCAGGGCGGAAGCTCCTATAATTCACCCCTCCACTTT

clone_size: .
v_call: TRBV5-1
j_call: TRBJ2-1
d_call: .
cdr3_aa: CASWLGSSSYNEQFF
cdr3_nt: TGCGCCAGCTGGCTGGGGTCGAGCTCCTACAATGAGCAGTTCTTC

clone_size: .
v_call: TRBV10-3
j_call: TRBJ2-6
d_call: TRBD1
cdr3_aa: CAGSGTGGSGANVLTF
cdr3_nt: TGTGCCGGGAGCGGGACAGGGGGCTCTGGGGCCAACGTCCTGACTTTC

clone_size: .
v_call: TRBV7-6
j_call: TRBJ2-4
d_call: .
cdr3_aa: CASLGGAKNIQYF
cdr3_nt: TGTGCCAGCCTTGGTGGGGCCAAAAACATTCAGTACTTC

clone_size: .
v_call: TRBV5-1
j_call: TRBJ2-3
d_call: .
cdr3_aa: CASSFLSAITTDTQYF
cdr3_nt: TGCGCCAGCAGCTTCCTTAGCGCTATCACAACGGATACGCAGTATTTT

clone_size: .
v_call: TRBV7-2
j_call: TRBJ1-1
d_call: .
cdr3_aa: CASSSRGGYTEAFF
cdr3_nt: TGTGCCAGCAGCTCAAGAGGGGGTTACACTGAAGCTTTCTTT

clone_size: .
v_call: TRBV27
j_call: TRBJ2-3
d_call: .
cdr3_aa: CASSPGRRSTDTQYF
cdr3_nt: TGTGCCAGCAGTCCCGGACGGAGGAGCACAGATACGCAGTATTTT

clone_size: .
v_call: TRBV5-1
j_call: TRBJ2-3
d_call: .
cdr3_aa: CASNPGGSGTDTQYF
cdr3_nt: TGCGCCAGCAACCCAGGTGGAAGTGGGACAGATACGCAGTATTTT

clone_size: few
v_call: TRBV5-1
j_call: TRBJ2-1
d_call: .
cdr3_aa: CASHLVGGPGEQFF
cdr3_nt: TGCGCCAGTCACCTCGTGGGGGGGCCTGGTGAGCAGTTCTTC

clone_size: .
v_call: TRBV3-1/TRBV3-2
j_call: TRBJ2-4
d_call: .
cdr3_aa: CASSQRWDF
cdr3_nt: TGTGCCAGCAGCCAAAGGTGGGACTTC

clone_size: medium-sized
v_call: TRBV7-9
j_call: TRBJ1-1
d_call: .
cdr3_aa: CASSFEENTEAFF
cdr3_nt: TGTGCCAGCAGCTTCGAAGAGAACACTGAAGCTTTCTTT

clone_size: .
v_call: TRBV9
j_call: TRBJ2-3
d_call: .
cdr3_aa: CASSVGRVTNTQYF
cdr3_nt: TGTGCCAGCAGCGTAGGCAGGGTCACAAATACGCAGTATTTT

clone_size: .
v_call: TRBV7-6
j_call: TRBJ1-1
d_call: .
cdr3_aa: CASSFEENTEAFF
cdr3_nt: TGTGCCAGCAGCTTCGAAGAGAACACTGAAGCTTTCTTT

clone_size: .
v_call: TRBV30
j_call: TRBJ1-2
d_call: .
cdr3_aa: CAWSVNRASGYTF
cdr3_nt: TGTGCCTGGAGTGTAAACAGGGCGTCCGGCTACACCTTC

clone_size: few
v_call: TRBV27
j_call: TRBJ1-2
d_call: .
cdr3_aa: CASRLTSVSYGYTF
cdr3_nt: TGTGCCAGCAGATTAACGTCGGTATCCTATGGCTACACCTTC

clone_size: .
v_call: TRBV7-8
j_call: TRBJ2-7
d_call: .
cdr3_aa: CASSLNYEQYF
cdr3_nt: TGTGCCAGCAGCTTAAACTACGAGCAGTACTTC

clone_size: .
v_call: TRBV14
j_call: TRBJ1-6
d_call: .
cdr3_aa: CASSQAQTDFYSPLHF
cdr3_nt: TGTGCCAGCAGCCAAGCCCAGACGGATTTCTATTCACCCCTCCACTTT

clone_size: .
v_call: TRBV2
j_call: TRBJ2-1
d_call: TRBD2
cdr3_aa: CASRSGGLYNEQFF
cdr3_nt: TGTGCCAGCCGTAGCGGGGGGCTCTACAATGAGCAGTTCTTC

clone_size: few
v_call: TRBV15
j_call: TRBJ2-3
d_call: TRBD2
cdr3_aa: CATSTRTSGTDTQYF
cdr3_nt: TGTGCCACCAGCACCCGTACTAGCGGCACAGATACGCAGTATTTT

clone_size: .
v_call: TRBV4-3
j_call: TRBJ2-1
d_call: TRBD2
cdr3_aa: CASSPYYLAGKKFYNEQFF
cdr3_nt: TGCGCCAGCAGCCCGTACTACTTAGCGGGGAAAAAGTTTTACAATGAGCAGTTCTTC

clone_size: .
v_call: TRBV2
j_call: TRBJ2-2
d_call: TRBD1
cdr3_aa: CASQIGRGRNTGELFF
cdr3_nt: TGTGCCAGCCAGATTGGTAGGGGGCGAAACACCGGGGAGCTGTTTTTT

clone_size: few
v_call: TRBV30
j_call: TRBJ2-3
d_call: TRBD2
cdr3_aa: CACGLEPDTQYF
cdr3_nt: TGTGCCTGCGGACTAGAGCCAGATACGCAGTATTTT

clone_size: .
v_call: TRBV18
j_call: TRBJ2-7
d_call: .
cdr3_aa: CASSTLGTGYEQYF
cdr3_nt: TGTGCCAGCTCAACACTCGGAACAGGTTACGAGCAGTACTTC

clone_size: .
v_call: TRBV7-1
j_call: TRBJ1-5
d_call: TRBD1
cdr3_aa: CASSRTGGNQPQHF
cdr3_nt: TGTGCCAGCAGCAGGACAGGGGGCAATCAGCCCCAGCATTTT

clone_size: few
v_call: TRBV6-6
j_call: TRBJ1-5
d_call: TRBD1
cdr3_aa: CASSYSTGGNQPQHF
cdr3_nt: TGTGCCAGCAGTTACTCGACAGGGGGCAATCAGCCCCAGCATTTT

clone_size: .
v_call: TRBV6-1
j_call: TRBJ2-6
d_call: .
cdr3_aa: CASSETVLSSSGANVLTF
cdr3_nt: TGTGCCAGCAGTGAAACGGTCCTTTCTAGCTCTGGGGCCAACGTCCTGACTTTC

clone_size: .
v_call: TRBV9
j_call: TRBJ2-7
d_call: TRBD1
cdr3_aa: CASSGGTGFHEQYF
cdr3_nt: TGTGCCAGCAGCGGGGGGACAGGGTTCCACGAGCAGTACTTC

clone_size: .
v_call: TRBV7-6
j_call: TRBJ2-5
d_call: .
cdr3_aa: CASSSSFETQYF
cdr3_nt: TGTGCCAGCAGCTCCAGCTTTGAGACCCAGTACTTC

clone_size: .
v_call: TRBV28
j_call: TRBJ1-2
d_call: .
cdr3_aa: CASSLGIQAGYTF
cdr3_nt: TGTGCCAGCAGTTTAGGGATTCAGGCGGGCTACACCTTC

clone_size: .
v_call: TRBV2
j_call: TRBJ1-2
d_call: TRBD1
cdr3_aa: CASNSQGEYYGYTF
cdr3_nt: TGTGCCAGCAACTCCCAGGGGGAGTACTATGGCTACACCTTC

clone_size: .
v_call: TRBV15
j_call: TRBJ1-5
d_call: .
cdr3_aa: CATSAKRSPSYSNQPQHF
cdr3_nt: TGTGCCACCAGTGCGAAACGGTCACCGTCTTATAGCAATCAGCCCCAGCATTTT

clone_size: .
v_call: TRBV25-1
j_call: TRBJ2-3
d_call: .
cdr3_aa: CASSDPPSTDTQYF
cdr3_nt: TGTGCCAGCAGTGATCCCCCTAGCACAGATACGCAGTATTTT

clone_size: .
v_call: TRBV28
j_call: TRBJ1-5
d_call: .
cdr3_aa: CASSPPVDQPQHF
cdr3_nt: TGTGCCAGCAGTCCCCCGGTGGATCAGCCCCAGCATTTT

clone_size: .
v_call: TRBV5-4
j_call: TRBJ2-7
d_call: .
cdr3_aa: CASSQGRATYEQYF
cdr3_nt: TGTGCCAGCAGCCAGGGTAGGGCCACCTACGAGCAGTACTTC

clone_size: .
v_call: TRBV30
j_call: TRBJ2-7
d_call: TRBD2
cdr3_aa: CAWSVSGGVYEQYF
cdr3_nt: TGTGCCTGGAGTGTATCGGGGGGGGTCTACGAGCAGTACTTC

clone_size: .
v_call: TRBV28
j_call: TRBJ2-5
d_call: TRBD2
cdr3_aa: CASSSRLAGGETQYF
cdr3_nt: TGTGCCAGCAGTTCGAGACTAGCGGGGGGGGAGACCCAGTACTTC

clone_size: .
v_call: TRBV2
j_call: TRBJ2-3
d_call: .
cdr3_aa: CASSPWGSTDTQYF
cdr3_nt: TGTGCCAGCAGCCCCTGGGGCAGCACAGATACGCAGTATTTT

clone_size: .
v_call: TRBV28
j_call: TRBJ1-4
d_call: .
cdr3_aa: CASSPGGRVNEKLFF
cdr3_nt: TGTGCCAGCAGCCCCGGGGGACGGGTGAATGAAAAACTGTTTTTT

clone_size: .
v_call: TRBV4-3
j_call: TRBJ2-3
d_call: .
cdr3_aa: CASSQDRTVTDTQYF
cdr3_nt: TGCGCCAGCAGCCAAGATAGAACGGTCACAGATACGCAGTATTTT

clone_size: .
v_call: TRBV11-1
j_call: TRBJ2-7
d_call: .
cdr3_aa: CASRQQGPYEQYF
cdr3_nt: TGTGCCAGCAGACAACAGGGTCCCTACGAGCAGTACTTC

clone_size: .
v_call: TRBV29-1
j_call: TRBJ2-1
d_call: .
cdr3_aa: CSVGVPLSYNEQFF
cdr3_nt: TGCAGCGTTGGAGTCCCTCTATCCTACAATGAGCAGTTCTTC